The 30 T cell receptor beta chains in this list originate from one sample, sequenced in a study of blood T cell repertoires in COVID-19. The table came from immunoSEQ multiplex PCR; TCRdb's copy has only in-frame clones and leaves some out. The table lists 15,000 to 18,000 clones, around 83% of them singletons. Sequenced sample: peripheral blood. The source is a man aged 60 to 75 with acute or convalescent COVID-19.

CDR3 sequence: CASSQDPGQGYEQYF. The CDR3 DNA sequence: TGCGCCAGCAGCCAAGACCCAGGACAGGGTTATGAGCAGTACTTC. The J gene is TRBJ2-7, the V gene TRBV4-3; 8 nucleotides match TRBD1. Germline V lookup: CDR1 LGHNA, CDR2 YSLEER. V lost 0 bases and J lost 7; bases outside the gene matches: 8. The CDR3 is made up of 15 amino acids.

The V and J genes are TRBV7-2 and TRBJ2-3; no clear D. Trimming left V 0 bases short and J 2 bases short, with 6 bases between. The CDR3 length is 14 residues. Germline CDR1 is SGHTA and CDR2 is FQGNSA. CDR3 nucleotide sequence: TGTGCCAGCAGCTTAGCGGGCATCACAGATACGCAGTATTTT. This translates into CASSLAGITDTQYF.

The chain carries TRBV2 and TRBJ1-5, with 9 bases lining up with TRBD1. Trimming removed 8 bases from V and 7 bases from J; junction bases left unmatched: 6. The CDR3 contains 13 residues. Germline CDR1 SNHLY, CDR2 FYNNEI. CDR3 coding DNA: TGTGCCAGCGGACAGGGGTTCAGGCAGCCCCAGCATTTT. Amino acid sequence: CASGQGFRQPQHF.

This rearrangement joins TRBV6-6 to TRBJ2-1; TRBD1 agrees at 9 bases. Germline trimming cut 7 bases from V and 8 bases from J; bases unmatched to any gene: 18. This CDR3 is 17 amino acids long. The germline V gene has CDR1 MNHNY and CDR2 SVGAGI (reference sequence). The CDR3 is CASTRGKGQGTRDEQFF. In DNA, the CDR3 is TGTGCCAGCACTCGGGGGAAAGGACAGGGGACAAGGGATGAGCAGTTCTTC.

The chain is built from TRBV18 and TRBJ2-2; tentatively, D is TRBD1 (5 bases). Germline V gives CDR1 KGHSH, CDR2 LQKENI. Trimming cost V 3 bases and J 1 base, with 15 bases left between them. This CDR3 is 17 amino acids long. CDR3 coding DNA: TGTGCCAGCTCACCCCCAGGGTCGGGTTTGAACACCGGGGAGCTGTTTTTT. Translated, it gives CASSPPGSGLNTGELFF.

The DNA of the CDR3 is TGTGCCAGCTCATCAACTCCGGGACAGGGAGATACTTATGGCTACACCTTC. Its protein is CASSSTPGQGDTYGYTF. This chain links TRBV18 with TRBJ1-2; 9 bases align to TRBD1. V shed 5 bases, J shed 5 bases, and the junction held 15 bases outside the gene matches. Looked up from germline, CDR1 is KGHSH and CDR2 is LQKENI. The length of the CDR3 is 17 residues.

CDR3 in amino acids: CASSLALRGSSYNSPLHF. CDR3 coding DNA: TGTGCCAGCAGCTTAGCGCTCCGGGGAAGCTCCTATAATTCACCCCTCCACTTT. The rearrangement joins TRBV7-2 to TRBJ1-6; no clear D gene. The CDR3 contains 18 residues. Germline lookup yields CDR1 SGHTA and CDR2 FQGNSA. Trimming took off 0 bases at V and 0 bases at J, with 12 bases between the two ends. The whole variable domain, filled in from reference TRBV7-2 and TRBJ1-6, reads GAGVSQSPSNKVTEKGKDVELRCDPISGHTALYWYRQSLGQGLEFLIYFQGNSAPDKSGLPSDRFSAERTGGSVSTLTIQRTQQEDSAVYLCASSLALRGSSYNSPLHFGNGTRLTVT.

The V and J genes are TRBV28 and TRBJ2-7; D is unclear. Trimming took off 1 base at V and 4 bases at J, with 5 bases between the two ends. Per germline, CDR1 MDHEN and CDR2 SYDVKM. This CDR3 comprises 12 residues. CDR3 nucleotide sequence: TGTGCCAGCAGTTTATACAGATACGAGCAGTACTTC. This translates into CASSLYRYEQYF. The full variable domain, its missing parts supplied by reference TRBV28 and TRBJ2-7, is DVKVTQSSRYLVKRTGEKVFLECVQDMDHENMFWYRQDPGLGLRLIYFSYDVKMKEKGDIPEGYSVSREKKERFSLILESASTNQTSMYLCASSLYRYEQYFGPGTRLTVT.

The V call is TRBV7-2, the J call TRBJ1-2; D possibly corresponds to TRBD1 (5 bases). The germline gives CDR1 SGHTA, CDR2 FQGNSA. The V end was cut by 4 bases, the J end by 1 base, with 13 bases between. The CDR3 extends over 15 amino acids. The CDR3 region has the DNA TGTGCCAGCAGCTCTCAAGCGGGGGGTAACTATGGCTACACCTTC. This codes for CASSSQAGGNYGYTF.

The gene calls are TRBV28 and TRBJ1-4, with TRBD1 matching 11 bases. Germline V gives CDR1 MDHEN, CDR2 SYDVKM. The V gene end was trimmed by 4 bases and the J gene end by 5 bases; junction bases not matched to a gene: 0. The CDR3 runs to 14 residues. CDR3 loop: CASSWDRGNEKLFF. CDR3 bases: TGTGCCAGCAGTTGGGACAGGGGGAATGAAAAACTGTTTTTT.

V is TRBV12-3 or TRBV12-4 and J is TRBJ1-2; D possibly corresponds to TRBD1 (6 bases). V was shortened by 1 base and J by 14 bases, with 17 bases between the two germline ends. CDR3 length: 13 amino acids. CDR3 sequence (DNA): TGTGCCAGCAGTTTAGACAGGGATAGGGTGGAAACCTTC. It encodes CASSLDRDRVETF.

This chain uses TRBV2 with TRBJ1-6; 8 bases align to TRBD1. Germline V gene data show CDR1 as SNHLY and CDR2 as FYNNEI. The junction had 4 bases not matched to a gene; V was cut back by 7 bases and J by 8 bases. The CDR3 extends over 13 amino acids. The chain's CDR3 is CASTSGGYSPLHF. DNA of the CDR3: TGTGCCAGCACGTCAGGGGGCTATTCACCCCTCCACTTT.

This sequence joins TRBV7-2 and TRBJ2-3; 12 bases are a match to TRBD2. J lost 1 base, V lost 6 bases, and 5 bases had no gene match. The CDR3 sequence is 16 residues long. The germline V gene has CDR1 SGHTA and CDR2 FQGNSA. The CDR3 is CASRWTSGARTDTQYF. CDR3 DNA sequence: TGTGCCAGCAGGTGGACTAGCGGGGCGCGCACAGATACGCAGTATTTT.

The chain carries TRBV5-1 and TRBJ2-7; 8 nucleotides align to TRBD1. CDR1 is SGHRS, CDR2 YFSETQ, per germline. With 4 bases clipped from V and 1 base from J, the junction kept 7 bases outside the gene matches. The CDR3 length is 15 residues. The CDR3 DNA is TGCGCCAGCAGCCCCCGCCAGGGGGCATCCTACGAGCAGTACTTC. It codes for CASSPRQGASYEQYF. The full variable domain, in which reference TRBV5-1 and TRBJ2-7 provide the parts outside the CDR3, is KAGVTQTPRYLIKTRGQQVTLSCSPISGHRSVSWYQQTPGQGLQFLFEYFSETQRNKGNFPGRFSGRQFSNSRSEMNVSTLELGDSALYLCASSPRQGASYEQYFGPGTRLTVT.

The V call is TRBV19, the J call TRBJ1-6, with 7 bases fitting TRBD1. The CDR3 totals 14 residues. V trimming: 4 bases; J trimming: 6 bases; junction bases outside the gene matches: 3. Germline V CDR1 and CDR2: LNHDA, SQIVND (reference sequence). CDR3 protein: CASSNRQGNSPLHF. The CDR3 coding sequence is TGTGCCAGTAGTAACCGACAGGGTAATTCACCCCTCCACTTT.

The V and J genes are TRBV7-2 and TRBJ2-3, with TRBD1 as a possible D gene (6 bases). The V end was cut by 1 base, the J end by 11 bases, with 16 bases between. CDR3 size: 14 residues. Germline lookup yields CDR1 SGHTA and CDR2 FQGNSA. The CDR3 protein is CASSLVGAGAMQYF. CDR3 bases: TGTGCCAGCAGCTTAGTAGGGGCAGGGGCTATGCAGTATTTT.

This clone was seen more than once but under ten times. This chain connects TRBV4-1 to TRBJ2-2, with D possibly being TRBD2 (6 bases). The V gene lost 3 bases and the J gene lost 5 bases, with 13 bases spanning the gap. This CDR3 has 15 amino acids. Per germline, CDR1 MGHRA and CDR2 YSYEKL. The CDR3 reads CASSQPGLRTGELFF. The DNA of the CDR3 is TGCGCCAGCAGCCAGCCGGGACTGCGGACCGGGGAGCTGTTTTTT.

The chain employs TRBV6-5 and TRBJ2-7; 7 bases are a match to TRBD2. The germline CDR1 and CDR2 sequences are MNHEY and SVGAGI. This CDR3 has 15 amino acids. The V gene end was trimmed by 0 bases and the J gene end by 3 bases; junction bases not matched to a gene: 5. The CDR3 coding sequence is TGTGCCAGCAGTTACTCCTCTCCTAGCGGCTACGAGCAGTACTTC. This translates into CASSYSSPSGYEQYF.

The genes are TRBV24-1 and TRBJ2-5, with 8 nucleotides matching TRBD2. Germline V gene data show CDR1 as KGHDR and CDR2 as SFDVKD. The ends lost 0 bases at V and 4 bases at J; junction bases unmatched: 3. The CDR3 contains 15 residues. This CDR3 is CATSDLGTSRETQYF. The CDR3 DNA reads TGTGCCACCAGTGATTTGGGGACTAGTAGAGAGACCCAGTACTTC.

This clone was detected only once. The gene calls are TRBV27 and TRBJ1-1; D gene unclear. V gave up 5 bases and J gave up 4 bases, with 14 bases separating them. The CDR3 is made up of 14 amino acids. Germline V gene lookup returns CDR1 MNHEY and CDR2 SMNVEV (reference sequence). The DNA of the CDR3 is TGTGCCAGCAGTCCCCAAATCCCAGGCACTGAAGCTTTCTTT. Encoded protein: CASSPQIPGTEAFF.

The chain joins TRBV30 to TRBJ1-3, with D possibly matching TRBD1 (5 bases). Germline V gene lookup returns CDR1 GTSNPN and CDR2 SVGIG (reference sequence). The germline V and J ends were trimmed by 3 bases and 0 bases, with 15 bases remaining between them. This CDR3 spans 16 amino acids. The CDR3 reads CAWSVTAGGSGNTIYF. The CDR3, as DNA: TGTGCCTGGAGCGTCACCGCGGGGGGCTCTGGAAACACCATATATTTT.

This clone was picked up a small number of times. The chain couples TRBV5-1 to TRBJ1-2, with D possibly being TRBD1 (5 bases). This CDR3 region has 13 residues. The germline V gene encodes CDR1 SGHRS and CDR2 YFSETQ. The V gene lost 6 bases and the J gene lost 1 base, with 10 bases spanning the gap. The CDR3 loop reads CASTPGLNYGYTF. CDR3 DNA: TGCGCCAGCACCCCGGGACTTAACTATGGCTACACCTTC.

The V gene is TRBV19, the J gene TRBJ1-3; tentative D call: TRBD1 (6 bases). The CDR3 has 16 amino acids. The germline V gene encodes CDR1 LNHDA and CDR2 SQIVND (reference sequence). Deletions cut 7 bases from V and 0 bases from J, with 16 bases between. Written as DNA, the CDR3 is TGTGCCAGTACCTATGGACAGCCCTACTCTGGAAACACCATATATTTT. Translating gives CASTYGQPYSGNTIYF. The variable domain in full, with the rest retrieved from reference TRBV19 and TRBJ1-3, is DGGITQSPKYLFRKEGQNVTLSCEQNLNHDAMYWYRQDPGQGLRLIYYSQIVNDFQKGDIAEGYSVSREKKESFPLTVTSAQKNPTAFYLCASTYGQPYSGNTIYFGEGSWLTVV.

V usage is TRBV4-2 and J usage is TRBJ2-3; tentative D call: TRBD2 (5 bases). The ends were cut back, 1 base at V and 5 bases at J, with 13 bases in the middle. The germline gives CDR1 LGHNA, CDR2 YNFKEQ. The CDR3 runs to 15 residues. This chain's CDR3 is CASSQGTGSGDTQYF. The DNA for the CDR3 is TGTGCCAGCAGCCAAGGAACGGGGAGTGGAGATACGCAGTATTTT.

The chain has TRBV7-9 and TRBJ1-4, with D hard to call. Trimming removed 4 bases from V and 5 bases from J, with 17 bases in between. CDR1 and CDR2 (germline): SEHNR, FQNEAQ (reference sequence). This CDR3 has 16 amino acids. The CDR3 loop reads CASSSFKGGENEKLFF. The DNA of the CDR3 is TGTGCCAGCAGCTCCTTCAAAGGCGGAGAGAATGAAAAACTGTTTTTT.

The chain recombines TRBV18 with TRBJ2-7, with TRBD1 matching 11 bases. CDR1 is KGHSH and CDR2 is LQKENI in the germline V gene. With 0 bases clipped from V and 4 bases from J, the junction kept 2 bases outside the gene matches. There are 15 residues in the CDR3. CDR3 coding DNA: TGTGCCAGCTCACCACCGGGACAGGGGGTGTACGAGCAGTACTTC. It translates to CASSPPGQGVYEQYF.

The chain recombines TRBV6-2 or TRBV6-3 with TRBJ1-2; TRBD1 matches at 9 bases. Unmatched junction bases numbered 12, after V lost 6 bases and J lost 4 bases. The CDR3 is 16 amino acids. Germline CDR1 MNHEY, CDR2 SVGEGT. CDR3 sequence: CASSRPYTGGVYGYTF. The DNA for the CDR3 is TGTGCCAGCAGCCGACCCTATACAGGGGGCGTCTATGGCTACACCTTC.

The V gene is TRBV19, the J gene TRBJ1-1, with a weak D call TRBD1 (5 bases). The V gene's germline CDR1 is LNHDA and CDR2 SQIVND (reference sequence). The CDR3 contains 14 residues. Between the trimmed V and J ends, which lost 5 bases and 2 bases, there was a span of 12 bases. In DNA form, the CDR3 reads TGTGCCAGTAGTTGGCGGGGCCAAAACACTGAAGCTTTCTTT. This translates into CASSWRGQNTEAFF. Combining the CDR3 with reference TRBV19 and TRBJ1-1 gives the whole variable domain DGGITQSPKYLFRKEGQNVTLSCEQNLNHDAMYWYRQDPGQGLRLIYYSQIVNDFQKGDIAEGYSVSREKKESFPLTVTSAQKNPTAFYLCASSWRGQNTEAFFGQGTRLTVV.

The chain combines TRBV6-5 with TRBJ2-7; weak D call: TRBD1 (6 bases). V lost 0 bases to trimming and J lost 9 bases, with 18 bases between them. Germline V CDR1 and CDR2: MNHEY, SVGAGI. This CDR3 has 15 amino acids. The CDR3 DNA follows: TGTGCCAGCAGTTACTCGGGTCCAGGGGTAGAGGTGCAGTACTTC. Amino acids: CASSYSGPGVEVQYF.

This chain uses TRBV7-8 with TRBJ1-4; the D gene is possibly TRBD1 (6 bases). Germline V lookup: CDR1 SGHVS, CDR2 FQNEAQ. Trimming removed 5 bases from V and 3 bases from J, with 10 bases in between. The CDR3 sequence is 14 residues long. The CDR3 bases are TGTGCCAGCAGCCAGGGGAAGCCTAATGAAAAACTGTTTTTT. Translation: CASSQGKPNEKLFF.